The 13 T cell receptor beta chains reported below all come from one sample, sequenced in a study of cytomegalovirus exposure and HLA in healthy donors. This PCR relied on a set of 60 Vbeta primers and 13 Jbeta primers. Generated by immunoSEQ multiplex PCR, the TCRdb table keeps only in-frame clones and is missing some. Counted here are approximately 160,000 clones, around 80% occurring once; the ten biggest clones make up 4.5% to 5.5%. The source material was PBMCs. Receptors were obtained from a man aged 18-30 years in good health and CMV-seronegative.

This clone is a singleton in its sample. This chain joins TRBV14 and TRBJ2-1; 13 positions match TRBD2. The length of the CDR3 is 15 residues. CDR1 is SGHDN and CDR2 is FVKESK in the germline V gene. J gave up 4 bases and V 4 bases, and 1 base lay outside the gene matches. CDR3 DNA sequence: TGTGCCAGCAGCCCGACTAGCGGGAGGTACAATGAGCAGTTCTTC. Encoded protein: CASSPTSGRYNEQFF.

The chain joins TRBV21-1 to TRBJ2-7; TRBD2, the table's D call, was not compared with the DNA. TRBV21-1 is a recognized pseudogene. This CDR3 is 13 amino acids long. The CDR3 region has the DNA TGTGCCAGCAGCAAATCAACTCGATACGAGCAGTACTTC. Translated: CASSKSTRYEQYF.

J is TRBJ1-6 and V is TRBV5-1; D call uncertain. Germline lookup yields CDR1 SGHRS and CDR2 YFSETQ. This CDR3 has 14 amino acids. V was cut by 2 bases and J by 5 bases, with 8 bases left in between. The CDR3 DNA follows: TGCGCCAGCAGCTTTAATCAGAATAATTCACCCCTCCACTTT. Translated: CASSFNQNNSPLHF. Using reference TRBV5-1 and TRBJ1-6 for the parts outside the CDR3, the full variable domain is KAGVTQTPRYLIKTRGQQVTLSCSPISGHRSVSWYQQTPGQGLQFLFEYFSETQRNKGNFPGRFSGRQFSNSRSEMNVSTLELGDSALYLCASSFNQNNSPLHFGNGTRLTVT.

The J gene is TRBJ1-5, the V gene TRBV19; D is uncertain. V was cut by 5 bases and J by 9 bases, with 8 bases left in between. The CDR3 sequence is 11 residues long. Per the germline V gene, CDR1 is LNHDA and CDR2 is SQIVND (reference sequence). In DNA form, the CDR3 reads TGTGCCAGTAGTTCCGGGTGGCCCCAGCATTTT. It codes for CASSSGWPQHF.

The genes are TRBV14 and TRBJ1-2, with D hard to call. CDR1 and CDR2 from the germline V gene are SGHDN and FVKESK. CDR3 size: 13 residues. The germline V and J ends were trimmed by 3 bases and 11 bases, with 16 bases remaining between them. The CDR3 sequence is CASSQYETRGYTF. The CDR3 region has the DNA TGTGCCAGCAGCCAGTACGAGACGCGCGGTTACACCTTC.

The chain has TRBV27 and TRBJ2-7, with D perhaps TRBD1 (6 bases). The CDR3 is made up of 11 amino acids. V lost 8 bases to trimming and J lost 2 bases, with 7 bases between them. Germline V gives CDR1 MNHEY, CDR2 SMNVEV (reference sequence). Written as DNA, the CDR3 is TGTGCCAGCCGGGACACCTACGAGCAGTACTTC. Protein sequence: CASRDTYEQYF.

CDR3 loop: CASDRGNGYTF. The CDR3 nucleotides read TGTGCCAGCGACAGGGGGAATGGCTACACCTTC. This chain links TRBV28 with TRBJ1-2, with 9 nucleotides matching TRBD1. CDR3 size: 11 residues. In germline, CDR1 is MDHEN, CDR2 SYDVKM. V lost 8 bases to trimming and J lost 6 bases; unmatched junction nucleotides: 1.

This clone was seen more than once but under ten times. J is TRBJ1-1 and V is TRBV4-2, with 8 bases aligning to TRBD1. Germline V CDR1 and CDR2: LGHNA, YNFKEQ. After removal of 1 base from V and 5 bases from J, the junction contained 3 bases not matched to a gene. The length of the CDR3 is 14 residues. In nucleotides, the CDR3 is TGTGCCAGCAGCCAAGTGACAGGGGAAACTGAAGCTTTCTTT. Translating it yields CASSQVTGETEAFF.

The V call is TRBV11-2, the J call TRBJ1-5, with D maybe TRBD1 (6 bases). Trimming shortened V by 3 bases and J by 4 bases, and 10 bases separated the two germline ends. Looked up from germline, CDR1 is SGHAT and CDR2 is FQNNGV. The CDR3 is made up of 14 amino acids. The CDR3 spells CASSFGQSNQPQHF. The CDR3 nucleotides are TGTGCCAGCAGCTTCGGACAGTCAAATCAGCCCCAGCATTTT.

This sequence joins TRBV7-2 and TRBJ2-7; 7 positions match TRBD2. The CDR3 is made up of 16 amino acids. V dropped 3 bases and J dropped 4; count of bases not matched to a gene: 12. The germline V gene encodes CDR1 SGHTA and CDR2 FQGNSA. This CDR3 is CASSFGSPAGVYEQYF. CDR3 DNA: TGTGCCAGCAGCTTTGGCTCCCCTGCGGGGGTGTACGAGCAGTACTTC.

This chain links TRBV6-5 with TRBJ2-1; D gene unclear. Per germline, CDR1 MNHEY and CDR2 SVGAGI. There are 13 residues in the CDR3. V lost 4 bases to trimming and J lost 5 bases, with 9 bases between them. The CDR3 region has the DNA TGTGCCAGCAGTTGGGCCTACCACAATGAGCAGTTCTTC. Protein product: CASSWAYHNEQFF.

This clone was observed once. Other nucleotide sequences from this sample produce the same CDR3. V usage is TRBV9 and J usage is TRBJ2-7, with D possibly matching TRBD2 (6 bases). There are 16 residues in the CDR3. V was clipped by 0 bases and J by 4 bases, with 17 bases between them. Germline V gene sequence: CDR1 SGDLS, CDR2 YYNGEE. This CDR3 reads CASSVDPLPRGYEQYF. The DNA of the CDR3 is TGTGCCAGCAGCGTAGACCCCCTCCCCCGGGGGTACGAGCAGTACTTC.

The chain is built from TRBV14 and TRBJ2-5, with TRBD2 matching 13 bases. The trim removed 2 bases at V and 11 bases at J, leaving 5 bases unmatched. Germline V gene data show CDR1 as SGHDN and CDR2 as FVKESK. The CDR3 spans 14 residues. CDR3 nucleotide sequence: TGTGCCAGCAGCCAAACCGGGACTAGCGGGGTACAGTACTTC. It yields the protein CASSQTGTSGVQYF.